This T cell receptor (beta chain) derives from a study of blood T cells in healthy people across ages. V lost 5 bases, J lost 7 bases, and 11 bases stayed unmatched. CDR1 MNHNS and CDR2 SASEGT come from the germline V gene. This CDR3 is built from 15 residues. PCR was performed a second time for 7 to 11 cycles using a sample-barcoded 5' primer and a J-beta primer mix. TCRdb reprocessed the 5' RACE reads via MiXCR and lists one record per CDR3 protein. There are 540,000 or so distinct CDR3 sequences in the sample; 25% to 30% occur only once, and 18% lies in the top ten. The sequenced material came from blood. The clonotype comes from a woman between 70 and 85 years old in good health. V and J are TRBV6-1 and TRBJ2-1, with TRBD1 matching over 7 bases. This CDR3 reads CASSPRVPTGNEQFF. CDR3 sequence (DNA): TGTGCCAGCAGTCCCCGCGTACCGACAGGGAATGAGCAGTTCTTC.